Given below is one TCR beta chain in context. What it recognizes is unknown. Using immunoSEQ multiplex PCR, the repertoire was profiled, and TCRdb retains in-frame clones only, with some absent. The sample features more than 110,000 clones, with about 2% in its top ten. The source of the sample is a study of T cell responses to AZD1222 COVID-19 vaccine. Study findings and constraints: Donor demographics were predominantly white British with a female majority; clonal diversity may be underestimated. CD4 TCRs linked to vaccination spanned spike, dominating at 160-218 and 743-854. At baseline, just five or six AZD1222 recipients tested seropositive. When two AZD1222 doses had been given, Spike-specific TCR breadth and depth rose.

This CDR3 has 18 amino acids. The germline V gene encodes CDR1 SEHNR and CDR2 FQNEAQ (reference sequence). The ends lost 4 bases at V and 0 bases at J; junction bases unmatched: 12. Sequences were obtained from peripheral blood. The sequence derives from an adult in good health. This chain links TRBV7-9 with TRBJ1-3, with TRBD1 matching over 7 bases. CDR3 region: CASSSDRTHITSGNTIYF. Written as DNA, the CDR3 is TGTGCCAGCAGCTCGGACAGGACCCACATTACCTCTGGAAACACCATATATTTT. Filled out from reference TRBV7-9 and TRBJ1-3, the complete variable domain reads DTGVSQNPRHKITKRGQNVTFRCDPISEHNRLYWYRQTLGQGPEFLTYFQNEAQLEKSRLLSDRFSAERPKGSFSTLEIQRTEQGDSAMYLCASSSDRTHITSGNTIYFGEGSWLTVV.